These T cell receptor beta chains were read from a single sample in a study of blood T cell repertoires in COVID-19. Data came from immunoSEQ multiplex PCR; TCRdb stores just in-frame clones and leaves some out. The sample consists of about 220,000 clones, approximately 77% of them appearing once. Sequences were obtained from peripheral blood. The receptors were gathered from a woman of 80 years or more with acute or convalescent COVID-19. CDR3s include the opening cysteine and the closing phenylalanine or tryptophan.

V: TRBV4-3; J: TRBJ1-2; CDR3: CASSQENRFKDGYTF
V: TRBV3-1/TRBV3-2; J: TRBJ1-5; CDR3: CASSQRGNQPQHF
V: TRBV19; J: TRBJ2-2; CDR3: CASSIGAGVGTGELFF
V: TRBV6-5; J: TRBJ2-2; CDR3: CASSYSRGGRSGELFF
V: TRBV9; J: TRBJ2-4; CDR3: CASSVAGRGNIQYF
V: TRBV5-1; J: TRBJ2-3; CDR3: CASSPGLAGGSTDTQYF
V: TRBV18; J: TRBJ2-7; CDR3: CASSPSGGGEQYF
V: TRBV27; J: TRBJ2-7; CDR3: CASSFRQGANYEQYF
V: TRBV4-2; J: TRBJ1-2; CDR3: CASSQESQEPYGYTF
V: TRBV6-2/TRBV6-3; J: TRBJ1-6; CDR3: CASSYRPGGNSPLHF
V: TRBV10-1; J: TRBJ1-1; CDR3: CASSPGGNPEAFF
V: TRBV24-1; J: TRBJ2-4; CDR3: CATSGAGAGDKNIQYF
V: TRBV9; J: TRBJ2-2; CDR3: CASSVGTSETGELFF
V: TRBV18; J: TRBJ2-2; CDR3: CASSPNNPYATGELFF
V: TRBV28; J: TRBJ1-2; CDR3: CASRVGTGGSNYGYTF
V: TRBV19; J: TRBJ1-2; CDR3: CASSIGTTYGYTF
V: TRBV15; J: TRBJ1-3; CDR3: CATSRGGGGFAGNTIYF
V: TRBV5-6; J: TRBJ1-1; CDR3: CASSLGQANTEAFF
V: TRBV5-4; J: TRBJ2-3; CDR3: CASSSGPRGDTQYF
V: TRBV6-5; J: TRBJ1-4; CDR3: CASTSGGLNEKLFF
V: TRBV5-1; J: TRBJ1-1; CDR3: CASSPGQGFGFTEAFF
V: TRBV4-1; J: TRBJ2-1; CDR3: CASSFRDSYNEQFF
V: TRBV28; J: TRBJ2-1; CDR3: CASSLLGVSGGNNEQFF
V: TRBV2; J: TRBJ2-3; CDR3: CASSSGTGTDTQYF
V: TRBV30; J: TRBJ2-7; CDR3: CAWSALPYEQYF
V: TRBV5-1; J: TRBJ2-2; CDR3: CASSLRPAGVAGELFF
V: TRBV5-1; J: TRBJ1-2; CDR3: CASSSQGNYGYTF
V: TRBV12-3/TRBV12-4; J: TRBJ2-5; CDR3: CASSLGLPETQYF
V: TRBV5-1; J: TRBJ2-1; CDR3: CASSLVRTSGGAGAYNEQFF
V: TRBV11-1; J: TRBJ2-1; CDR3: CASSLAPGSGDHNEQFF
V: TRBV10-3; J: TRBJ1-1; CDR3: CAISRGQANTEAFF
V: TRBV4-2; J: TRBJ2-6; CDR3: CASSQTGTASGANVLTF
V: TRBV5-1; J: TRBJ2-5; CDR3: CASSSLGVAGQETQYF
V: TRBV29-1; J: TRBJ2-5; CDR3: CSVEFTGIETQYF
V: TRBV18; J: TRBJ1-5; CDR3: CASSPPGSHQPQHF
V: TRBV19; J: TRBJ1-5; CDR3: CASRIGGKTHF
V: TRBV6-5; J: TRBJ2-2; CDR3: CASSRQGTPDGELFF
V: TRBV6-5; J: TRBJ2-1; CDR3: CASRKDRGRNEQFF
V: TRBV11-1; J: TRBJ2-7; CDR3: CASSTLPGQGYEQYF
V: TRBV5-6; J: TRBJ2-7; CDR3: CASSSLSRGDNYEQYF
V: TRBV5-1; J: TRBJ2-1; CDR3: CASSLAGRGAHNEQFF
V: TRBV11-1; J: TRBJ1-5; CDR3: CASSLKGTAPQHF
V: TRBV19; J: TRBJ1-3; CDR3: CASSMSSEGSGNTIYF
V: TRBV27; J: TRBJ1-1; CDR3: CASSLDQGQSTEAFF
V: TRBV7-9; J: TRBJ2-3; CDR3: CASSPRDGTDTQYF
V: TRBV18; J: TRBJ2-2; CDR3: CASSASGVDTGELFF
V: TRBV5-1; J: TRBJ2-3; CDR3: CASSLEGGADTQYF
V: TRBV4-2; J: TRBJ2-4; CDR3: CASSQEAGQLNIQYF
V: TRBV7-9; J: TRBJ1-1; CDR3: CASSLEGRGLTEAFF
V: TRBV3-1/TRBV3-2; J: TRBJ2-7; CDR3: CASSQTSGGAKRNFREQYF
V: TRBV28; J: TRBJ1-2; CDR3: CASSRPDRVYGYTF
V: TRBV28; J: TRBJ1-1; CDR3: CASSSGARNTEAFF
V: TRBV3-1/TRBV3-2; J: TRBJ2-6; CDR3: CASSAWGAGANVLTF
V: TRBV7-9; J: TRBJ1-1; CDR3: CASSYLSGGSTEAFF
V: TRBV7-2; J: TRBJ2-5; CDR3: CASSLESGGGGETQYF
V: TRBV11-2; J: TRBJ1-3; CDR3: CASSSGDVGSGNTIYF
V: TRBV19; J: TRBJ1-5; CDR3: CASRRTGDGSTQHF
V: TRBV27; J: TRBJ2-3; CDR3: CASSLRGNQVNSPRTDTQYF
V: TRBV9; J: TRBJ2-7; CDR3: CASSVGGQEYEQYF
V: TRBV19; J: TRBJ1-2; CDR3: CASSTDYNYGYTF